This is a list of T cell receptor beta chains from one sample in a study of cytomegalovirus exposure and HLA in healthy donors. The assay was immunoSEQ multiplex PCR, and TCRdb's table has in-frame clones only and misses some. The table has 150,000 to 200,000 clones, around four fifths seen once. Specimen: PBMCs. These receptors were collected from a man over 45 in good health and CMV-seropositive. CDR3s include the opening cysteine and the closing phenylalanine or tryptophan. Each record gives: clone size, D gene, V gene, J gene, CDR3 DNA, CDR3 protein. D genes are given only for firm matches. Size tells how often a clone was seen (once, few, many) or the class of an expanded clone, and some rows leave it out.

>.|TRBD1|TRBV7-2|TRBJ2-7
TGTGCCAGCAGCCCTTCCGGGACAGGGCCCTACGAGCAGTACTTC
CASSPSGTGPYEQYF
>.|TRBD1|TRBV19|TRBJ2-7
TGTGCCAGTAGTATGAGGACAGGAAACTACGAGCAGTACTTC
CASSMRTGNYEQYF
>.|TRBD1|TRBV5-1|TRBJ2-6
TGCGCCAGCAGCAGAGACCTTACAGGGGCGCTCAGCTCTGGGGCCAACGTCCTGACTTTC
CASSRDLTGALSSGANVLTF
>.|.|TRBV6-1|TRBJ2-7
TGTGCCAGCAGTGAACATAGAGGGTACGAGCAGTACTTC
CASSEHRGYEQYF
>.|TRBD1|TRBV5-1|TRBJ1-5
TGCGCCAGCAGCCGTGGGACAGGGGGCAATCAGCCCCAGCATTTT
CASSRGTGGNQPQHF
>.|.|TRBV6-4|TRBJ1-1
TGTGCCAGCACCCAGTGGGGGGAGGGAACTGAAGCTTTCTTT
CASTQWGEGTEAFF
>.|TRBD1|TRBV9|TRBJ1-5
TGTGCCAGCAGCGCACAGGGGGCGAGCAATCAGCCCCAGCATTTT
CASSAQGASNQPQHF
>.|.|TRBV21-1|TRBJ2-1
TGTGCCAGCAGCAAACACTTCCGGCCTAGCGGGGTCAATGAGCAGTTCTTC
CASSKHFRPSGVNEQFF
>.|.|TRBV9|TRBJ1-2
TGTGCCAGCAGCGCAGGACAGTCAGACTATGGCTACACCTTC
CASSAGQSDYGYTF
>.|.|TRBV5-1|TRBJ2-2
TGCGCCAGCAGCTGGCCTAGGGGTCAGAACACCGGGGAGCTGTTTTTT
CASSWPRGQNTGELFF
>once|.|TRBV6-5|TRBJ1-1
TGTGCCAGCACTACGACAGTGGAGACTGAAGCTTTCTTT
CASTTTVETEAFF
>.|TRBD1|TRBV2|TRBJ2-7
TGTGCCAGCAGGCCCGGGACAGGGAATTTGGGCTCCTACGAGCAGTACTTC
CASRPGTGNLGSYEQYF
>.|TRBD1|TRBV19|TRBJ2-7
TGTGCCAGTAGTACCCTATACAGGGGCAGCAACGAGCAGTACTTC
CASSTLYRGSNEQYF
>.|.|TRBV4-3|TRBJ2-7
TGCGCCAGCCGGCAGGGCCCCAGCATCGAGCAGTACTTC
CASRQGPSIEQYF
>few|.|TRBV25-1|TRBJ1-1
TGTGCCAGCCAGATGGGGGCTCTGAACACTGAAGCTTTCTTT
CASQMGALNTEAFF
>.|.|TRBV6-6|TRBJ1-1
TGTGCCAGCAGTTACAGCCAGAACACTGAAGCTTTCTTT
CASSYSQNTEAFF
>.|TRBD2|TRBV7-9|TRBJ2-7
TGTGCCAGCAGCTTACGGGGGACTAGCGGGAGGGACGCCTACGAGCAGTACTTC
CASSLRGTSGRDAYEQYF
>.|TRBD2|TRBV4-2|TRBJ2-1
TGTGCCAGCAGCCAAGATACTGGCGGGGGAGCGGATGAGCAGTTCTTC
CASSQDTGGGADEQFF
>.|TRBD2|TRBV11-2|TRBJ2-5
TGTGCCAGCAGCACGACTAGCGGACTGAGAGAGACCCAGTACTTC
CASSTTSGLRETQYF
>.|.|TRBV18|TRBJ2-1
TGTGCCAGCTCATCACTACAGGCGGACTACTACAATGAGCAGTTCTTC
CASSSLQADYYNEQFF
>.|TRBD2|TRBV25-1|TRBJ2-5
TGTGCCAGCAGCCTCGGGAGGGAAGGGGAGACCCAGTACTTC
CASSLGREGETQYF
>.|.|TRBV2|TRBJ2-7
TGTGCCAGCATTTCGGGATACGAGCAGTACTTC
CASISGYEQYF
>.|.|TRBV29-1|TRBJ2-2
TGCAGCGTTGGAGCGGAGACAGGAGGCTGGACCGGGGAGCTGTTTTTT
CSVGAETGGWTGELFF
>.|TRBD2|TRBV9|TRBJ2-2
TGTGCCAGCAGCTCCTTAGCGGGACCGAACACCGGGGAGCTGTTTTTT
CASSSLAGPNTGELFF
>once|.|TRBV28|TRBJ1-4
TGTGCCAGCAGTTTTCGGGGGGCCGGTGGTGAAAAACTGTTTTTT
CASSFRGAGGEKLFF